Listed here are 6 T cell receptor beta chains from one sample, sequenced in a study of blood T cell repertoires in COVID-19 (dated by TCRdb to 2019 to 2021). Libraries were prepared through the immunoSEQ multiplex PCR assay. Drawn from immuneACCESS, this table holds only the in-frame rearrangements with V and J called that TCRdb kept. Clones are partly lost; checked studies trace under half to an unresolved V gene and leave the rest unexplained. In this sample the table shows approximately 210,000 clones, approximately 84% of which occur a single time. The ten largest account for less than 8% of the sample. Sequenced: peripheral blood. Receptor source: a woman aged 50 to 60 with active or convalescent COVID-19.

CDR3 sequence: CASSFSPTNNEQFF. CDR3 DNA: TGCGCCAGCAGCTTCTCTCCAACTAACAATGAGCAGTTCTTC. V is TRBV5-1 and J is TRBJ2-1; D call uncertain. V was pared by 2 bases and J by 5 bases, with 11 bases between. The CDR3 spans 14 residues. Per germline, CDR1 SGHRS and CDR2 YFSETQ. Looking up the rest from reference TRBV5-1 and TRBJ2-1 gives the full variable domain: KAGVTQTPRYLIKTRGQQVTLSCSPISGHRSVSWYQQTPGQGLQFLFEYFSETQRNKGNFPGRFSGRQFSNSRSEMNVSTLELGDSALYLCASSFSPTNNEQFFGPGTRLTVL.

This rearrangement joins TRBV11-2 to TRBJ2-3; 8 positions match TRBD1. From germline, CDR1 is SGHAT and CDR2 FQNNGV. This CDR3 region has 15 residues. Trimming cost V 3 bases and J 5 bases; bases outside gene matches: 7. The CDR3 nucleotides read TGTGCCAGCAGCTTTACAGGGGGTGTAGGAGATACGCAGTATTTT. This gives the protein CASSFTGGVGDTQYF.

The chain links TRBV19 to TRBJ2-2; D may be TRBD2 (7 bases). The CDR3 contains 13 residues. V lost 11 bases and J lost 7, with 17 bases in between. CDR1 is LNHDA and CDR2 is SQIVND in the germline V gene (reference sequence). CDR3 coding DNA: TGTGCCGGCGCCGGGGGGCTAGGCGGGGAGCTGTTTTTT. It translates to CAGAGGLGGELFF.

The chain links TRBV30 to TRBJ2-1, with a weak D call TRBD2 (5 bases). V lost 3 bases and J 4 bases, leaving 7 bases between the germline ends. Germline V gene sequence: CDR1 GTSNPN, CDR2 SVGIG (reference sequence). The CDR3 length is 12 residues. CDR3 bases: TGTGCCTGGAGAGCGGAGTACAATGAGCAGTTCTTC. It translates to CAWRAEYNEQFF.

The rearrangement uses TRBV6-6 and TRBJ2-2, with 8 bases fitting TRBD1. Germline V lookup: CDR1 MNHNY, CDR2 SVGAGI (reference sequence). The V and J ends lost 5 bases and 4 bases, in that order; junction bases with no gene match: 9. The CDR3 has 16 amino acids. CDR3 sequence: CASSRLQGAPTGELFF. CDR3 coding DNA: TGTGCCAGCAGTCGACTTCAGGGGGCGCCCACCGGGGAGCTGTTTTTT.

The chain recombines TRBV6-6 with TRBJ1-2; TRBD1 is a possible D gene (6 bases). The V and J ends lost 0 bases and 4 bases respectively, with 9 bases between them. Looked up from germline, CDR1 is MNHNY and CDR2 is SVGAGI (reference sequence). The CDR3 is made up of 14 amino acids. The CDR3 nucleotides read TGTGCCAGCAGTTACTCCGGGGGGCTCTATGGCTACACCTTC. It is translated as CASSYSGGLYGYTF.